This TCR beta chain is from a study of T-cell memory formation after mild COVID-19. Findings of the study overall: Shrinking CD4+ clones were chiefly CM and EM; CD8+ ones were chiefly EMRA.

V was cut by 5 bases and J by 8 bases, with 22 bases left in between. CDR3 length: 16 amino acids. Germline assignment: CDR1 SGHVS and CDR2 FNYEAQ. This clonotype was seen ten or more times. Antigen: not known. Via MiXCR, TCRdb re-called the 5' RACE reads, giving one row per CDR3 protein. The sample holds 110,000 to 150,000 distinct CDR3 sequences, more than 13% seen once. Material: PBMCs or a T cell subset sorted from them (not recorded which). The TCR was taken from an adult woman who had mild COVID-19 (a few samples of this study predate the infection). Cell type and time point are not known. V usage is TRBV7-6 and J usage is TRBJ2-1; D possibly matches TRBD1 or TRBD2 (5 bases each). The CDR3 loop is CASSPQRGEFGDEQFF. The CDR3 DNA follows: TGTGCCAGCAGCCCACAGAGGGGCGAGTTTGGCGATGAGCAGTTCTTC. The whole variable domain, remainder taken from reference TRBV7-6 and TRBJ2-1, is GAGVSQSPRYKVTKRGQDVALRCDPISGHVSLYWYRQALGQGPEFLTYFNYEAQQDKSGLPNDRFSAERPEGSISTLTIQRTEQRDSAMYRCASSPQRGEFGDEQFFGPGTRLTVL.